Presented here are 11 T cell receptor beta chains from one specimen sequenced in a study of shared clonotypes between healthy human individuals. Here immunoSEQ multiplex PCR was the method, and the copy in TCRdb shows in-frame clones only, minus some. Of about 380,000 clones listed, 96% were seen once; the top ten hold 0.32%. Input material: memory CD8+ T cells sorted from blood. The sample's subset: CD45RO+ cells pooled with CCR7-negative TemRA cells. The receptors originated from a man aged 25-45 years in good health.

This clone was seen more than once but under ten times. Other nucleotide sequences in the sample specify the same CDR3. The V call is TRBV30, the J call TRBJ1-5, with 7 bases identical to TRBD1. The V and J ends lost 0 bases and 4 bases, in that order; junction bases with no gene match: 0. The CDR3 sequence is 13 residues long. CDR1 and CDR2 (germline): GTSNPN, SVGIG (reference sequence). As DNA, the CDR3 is TGTGCCTGGAGTGTACAGGGGAATCAGCCCCAGCATTTT. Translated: CAWSVQGNQPQHF.

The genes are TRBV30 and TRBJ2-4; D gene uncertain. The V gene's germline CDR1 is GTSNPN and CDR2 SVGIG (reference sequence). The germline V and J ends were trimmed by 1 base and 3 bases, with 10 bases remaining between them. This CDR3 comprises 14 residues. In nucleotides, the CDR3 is TGTGCCTGGAGTGCCAGAGATATCAAAAACATTCAGTACTTC. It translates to CAWSARDIKNIQYF.

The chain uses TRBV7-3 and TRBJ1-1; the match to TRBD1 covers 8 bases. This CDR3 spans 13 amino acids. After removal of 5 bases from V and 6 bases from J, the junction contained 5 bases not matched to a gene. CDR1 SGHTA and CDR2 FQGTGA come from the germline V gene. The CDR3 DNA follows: TGTGCCAGCAGCCCCGGACAGGGCGCTGAAGCTTTCTTT. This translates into CASSPGQGAEAFF.

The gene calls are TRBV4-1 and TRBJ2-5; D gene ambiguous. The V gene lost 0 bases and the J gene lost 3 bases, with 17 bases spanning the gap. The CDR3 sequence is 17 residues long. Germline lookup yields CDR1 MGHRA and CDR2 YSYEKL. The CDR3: CASSQEMARLSKETQYF. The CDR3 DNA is TGCGCCAGCAGCCAAGAAATGGCTCGACTTTCAAAAGAGACCCAGTACTTC.

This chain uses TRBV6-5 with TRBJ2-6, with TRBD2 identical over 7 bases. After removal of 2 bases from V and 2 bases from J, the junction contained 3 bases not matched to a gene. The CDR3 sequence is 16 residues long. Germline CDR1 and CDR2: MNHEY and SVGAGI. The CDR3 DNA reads TGTGCCAGCAGTTACCAGGGAGGGACTGGGGCCAACGTCCTGACTTTC. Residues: CASSYQGGTGANVLTF.

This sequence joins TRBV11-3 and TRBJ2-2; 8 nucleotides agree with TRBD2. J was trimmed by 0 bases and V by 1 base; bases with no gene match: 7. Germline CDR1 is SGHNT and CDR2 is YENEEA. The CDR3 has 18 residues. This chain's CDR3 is CASSLAGGNLTNTGELFF. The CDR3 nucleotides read TGTGCCAGCAGCTTAGCGGGAGGGAACTTAACGAACACCGGGGAGCTGTTTTTT.

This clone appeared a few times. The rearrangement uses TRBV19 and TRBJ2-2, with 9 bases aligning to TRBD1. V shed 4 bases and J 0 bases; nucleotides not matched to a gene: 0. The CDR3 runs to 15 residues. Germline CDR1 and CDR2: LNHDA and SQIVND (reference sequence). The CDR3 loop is CASSRQGANTGELFF. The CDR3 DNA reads TGTGCCAGTAGTAGACAGGGGGCGAACACCGGGGAGCTGTTTTTT.

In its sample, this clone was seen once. The DNA for the CDR3 is TGTGCCAGCAGCCCTCTCCCCCTTCATGGAAGCTCCTACAATGAGCAGTTCTTC. Translating it yields CASSPLPLHGSSYNEQFF. V usage is TRBV7-6 and J usage is TRBJ2-1; D is ambiguous. The CDR3 has 18 residues. Per germline, CDR1 SGHVS and CDR2 FNYEAQ. Trimming took 5 bases from V and 0 from J, leaving 20 bases between them.

The CDR3 sequence is CASSELGFYEQYF. CDR3 DNA sequence: TGCGCCAGCAGTGAGTTAGGTTTCTACGAGCAGTACTTC. This chain uses TRBV10-1 with TRBJ2-7; no firm D call. The CDR3 covers 13 residues. Trimming removed 1 base from V and 3 bases from J, with 7 bases in between. Germline V gene data show CDR1 as WNHNN and CDR2 as SYGVQD (reference sequence).

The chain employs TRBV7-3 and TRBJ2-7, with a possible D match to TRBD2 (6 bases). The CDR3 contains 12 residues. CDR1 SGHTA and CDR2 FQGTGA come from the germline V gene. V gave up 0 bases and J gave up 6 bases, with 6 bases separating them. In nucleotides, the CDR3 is TGTGCCAGCAGCTTAACGGGGGGCGAGCAGTACTTC. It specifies CASSLTGGEQYF.

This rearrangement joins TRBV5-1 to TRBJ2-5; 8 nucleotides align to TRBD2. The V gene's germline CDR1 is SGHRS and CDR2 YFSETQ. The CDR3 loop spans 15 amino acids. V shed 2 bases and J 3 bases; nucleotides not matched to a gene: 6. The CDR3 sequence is CASSLHLAGKETQYF. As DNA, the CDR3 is TGCGCCAGCAGCTTACACTTAGCGGGGAAAGAGACCCAGTACTTC. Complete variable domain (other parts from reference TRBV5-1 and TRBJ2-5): KAGVTQTPRYLIKTRGQQVTLSCSPISGHRSVSWYQQTPGQGLQFLFEYFSETQRNKGNFPGRFSGRQFSNSRSEMNVSTLELGDSALYLCASSLHLAGKETQYFGPGTRLLVL.